The 27 T cell receptor beta chains below were found in one sample sequenced in a study of T cell responses to AZD1222 COVID-19 vaccine. The assay was immunoSEQ multiplex PCR, and TCRdb's table has in-frame clones only and misses some. Of fewer than 120,000 clones listed, around 93% are singletons. This specimen was peripheral blood, taken on day 0 of AZD1222 vaccination. The origin of the receptors is an adult in good health.

The CDR3 DNA is TGTGCCAGTAGATACGGGGACAGGACTGCCGGTGGCTACACCTTC. Translated, it gives CASRYGDRTAGGYTF. The chain uses TRBV19 and TRBJ1-2; 8 nucleotides align to TRBD1. This CDR3 has 15 residues. Germline lookup yields CDR1 LNHDA and CDR2 SQIVND (reference sequence). V lost 6 bases, J lost 7 bases, and 13 bases stayed unmatched.

This chain connects TRBV9 to TRBJ2-7, with D possibly being TRBD1 (5 bases). Germline loops: CDR1 SGDLS, CDR2 YYNGEE. The length of the CDR3 is 14 residues. Trimming removed 0 bases at V and 2 bases at J, with 9 bases between. The CDR3 sequence: CASSVDQGTYEQYF. The CDR3 DNA sequence: TGTGCCAGCAGCGTAGATCAGGGAACCTACGAGCAGTACTTC. The full variable domain, its missing parts supplied by reference TRBV9 and TRBJ2-7, is DSGVTQTPKHLITATGQRVTLRCSPRSGDLSVYWYQQSLDQGLQFLIQYYNGEERAKGNILERFSAQQFPDLHSELNLSSLELGDSALYFCASSVDQGTYEQYFGPGTRLTVT.

The chain joins TRBV28 to TRBJ2-6; no firm D call. Germline V CDR1 and CDR2: MDHEN, SYDVKM. This CDR3 comprises 13 residues. V lost 3 bases and J lost 2, with 2 bases in between. CDR3 DNA sequence: TGTGCCAGCAGTTTGGCTGGGGCCAACGTCCTGACTTTC. This translates into CASSLAGANVLTF.

This clone has only one observation. The V gene is TRBV27, the J gene TRBJ1-6, with D uncertain. Per germline, CDR1 MNHEY and CDR2 SMNVEV (reference sequence). The CDR3 loop spans 14 amino acids. V lost 5 bases to trimming and J lost 2 bases, with 7 bases between them. CDR3 nucleotides: TGTGCCAGCAGTCTAAACACCTATAATTCACCCCTCCACTTT. This sequence encodes CASSLNTYNSPLHF.

This clone was observed once. The chain recombines TRBV29-1 with TRBJ2-7; TRBD1 might be the D (5 bases). V was shortened by 1 base and J by 5 bases, with 12 bases between the two germline ends. This CDR3 contains 13 residues. Germline-derived CDR1 and CDR2 are SQVTM and ANQGSEA. CDR3 region: CSVEGSGRHEQYF. DNA of the CDR3: TGCAGCGTTGAAGGTTCAGGGCGACACGAGCAGTACTTC.

Only one count was recorded for this clone. The J gene is TRBJ2-7, the V gene TRBV18, with TRBD1 matching 9 bases. Germline V lookup: CDR1 KGHSH, CDR2 LQKENI. Trimming cost V 4 bases and J 2 bases; bases outside gene matches: 6. There are 15 residues in the CDR3. In nucleotides, the CDR3 is TGTGCCAGCTCACTAACCGGGACAGGGACCTACGAGCAGTACTTC. Its protein product is CASSLTGTGTYEQYF.

The rearrangement links TRBV2 to TRBJ1-5; D gene unclear. Germline V CDR1 and CDR2: SNHLY, FYNNEI. This CDR3 spans 19 amino acids. V was shortened by 2 bases and J by 0 bases, with 20 bases between the two germline ends. The CDR3 DNA follows: TGTGCCAGCAGTGAAATCAGTTTTCGATGGGATCCTAGCAATCAGCCCCAGCATTTT. Translation gives CASSEISFRWDPSNQPQHF.

V and J are TRBV14 and TRBJ2-7, with 14 nucleotides matching TRBD2. The CDR3 is 17 amino acids. Germline V gene lookup returns CDR1 SGHDN and CDR2 FVKESK. Losses at the gene ends were 4 bases for V and 2 bases for J; bases not matched to a gene: 7. The CDR3 sequence: CASSLRLAGGRTYEQYF. CDR3 bases: TGTGCCAGCAGCCTCCGACTAGCGGGGGGGCGGACCTACGAGCAGTACTTC.

This chain connects TRBV12-5 to TRBJ1-2; TRBD1 matches at 7 bases. CDR1 is LGHNT, CDR2 FRNRAP, per germline. CDR3 length: 16 amino acids. V lost 1 base, J lost 3 bases, and 8 bases stayed unmatched. This CDR3 is CASGLDSTGVDYGYTF. The CDR3 DNA reads as TGTGCTAGTGGTTTGGACTCCACAGGGGTCGACTATGGCTACACCTTC.

V usage is TRBV19 and J usage is TRBJ2-6, with 9 nucleotides matching TRBD1. V lost 5 bases to trimming and J lost 4 bases; unmatched junction nucleotides: 9. Germline CDR1 and CDR2: LNHDA and SQIVND (reference sequence). This CDR3 has 17 amino acids. CDR3 in amino acids: CASSASRDRAGANVLTF. The DNA of the CDR3 is TGTGCCAGTAGTGCGTCCCGGGACAGGGCCGGGGCCAACGTCCTGACTTTC.

V gene TRBV3-1 (or the pseudogene TRBV3-2) combines with J gene TRBJ1-2; D might be TRBD1 (5 bases). V lost 4 bases, J lost 1 base, and 7 bases lay in between. This CDR3 is 13 amino acids long. Germline V CDR1 and CDR2: LGHDT, YNNKEL (reference sequence). Here the CDR3 reads CASSRGVNYGYTF. CDR3 nucleotide sequence: TGTGCCAGCAGCCGGGGGGTTAACTATGGCTACACCTTC.

The chain combines TRBV5-1 with TRBJ2-5; D unresolved. Germline CDR1 and CDR2: SGHRS and YFSETQ. V lost 0 bases to trimming and J lost 0 bases, with 15 bases between them. This CDR3 is 17 amino acids long. The chain's CDR3 is CASSLAKQRAYQETQYF. Written as DNA, the CDR3 is TGCGCCAGCAGCTTGGCCAAACAGCGAGCGTACCAAGAGACCCAGTACTTC.

This clone showed up just once. The genes are TRBV2 and TRBJ1-2; D gene ambiguous. The CDR3 spans 13 residues. Deletions cut 5 bases from V and 8 bases from J, with 15 bases between. From germline, CDR1 is SNHLY and CDR2 FYNNEI. This chain's CDR3 is CASSKQDSGGYTF. CDR3 DNA: TGTGCCAGCAGTAAGCAGGACTCGGGGGGCTACACCTTC.

This clone came up once. The V and J genes are TRBV24-1 and TRBJ2-3, with 8 bases fitting TRBD1. Germline V gene lookup returns CDR1 KGHDR and CDR2 SFDVKD. The CDR3 is 14 residues long. After removal of 9 bases from V and 5 bases from J, the junction contained 9 bases not matched to a gene. The CDR3 region is CATRGQDWRDTQYF. The CDR3 coding sequence is TGTGCCACCCGGGGACAGGATTGGCGAGATACGCAGTATTTT.

The gene calls are TRBV12-3 or TRBV12-4 and TRBJ1-1, with TRBD1 matching 7 bases. CDR3 length: 13 residues. Unmatched junction bases numbered 5, after V lost 7 bases and J lost 3 bases. CDR3 sequence: CASNRQGYTEAFF. CDR3 DNA sequence: TGTGCCAGCAACCGACAGGGCTACACTGAAGCTTTCTTT.

The chain links TRBV4-1 to TRBJ1-6; D not certain. The CDR3 extends over 13 amino acids. Germline CDR1 reads MGHRA; CDR2 reads YSYEKL. Trimming took off 4 bases at V and 6 bases at J, with 7 bases between the two ends. The CDR3 protein is CASSRTFNSPLHF. In DNA form, the CDR3 reads TGCGCCAGCAGCCGAACCTTTAATTCACCCCTCCACTTT.

The rearrangement joins TRBV7-9 to TRBJ1-5; D remains unclear. The V end was cut by 0 bases, the J end by 3 bases, with 0 bases between. This CDR3 is 12 amino acids long. Germline V CDR1 and CDR2: SEHNR, FQNEAQ (reference sequence). CDR3 loop: CASSLANQPQHF. CDR3 in DNA: TGTGCCAGCAGCTTAGCCAATCAGCCCCAGCATTTT.

This rearrangement joins TRBV28 to TRBJ1-1; no reliable D call. The ends were cut back, 6 bases at V and 0 bases at J, with 11 bases in the middle. The germline V gene encodes CDR1 MDHEN and CDR2 SYDVKM. There are 14 residues in the CDR3. The CDR3 DNA reads as TGTGCCAGCAGGGAATCAGATCTGAACACTGAAGCTTTCTTT. Its protein is CASRESDLNTEAFF.

The chain links TRBV18 to TRBJ1-5; D is ambiguous. V gave up 2 bases and J gave up 6 bases, with 14 bases separating them. The germline V gene encodes CDR1 KGHSH and CDR2 LQKENI. The CDR3 is 15 residues long. The CDR3 loop reads CASSPYPYQGQPQHF. CDR3 nucleotides: TGTGCCAGCTCACCATACCCGTATCAAGGTCAGCCCCAGCATTTT.

This chain links TRBV4-2 with TRBJ2-1; possibly TRBD1 or TRBD2 for D (6 bases each). This CDR3 spans 17 amino acids. Trimming took off 0 bases at V and 0 bases at J, with 12 bases between the two ends. The germline gives CDR1 LGHNA, CDR2 YNFKEQ. CDR3 in amino acids: CASSQERGASSYNEQFF. CDR3 bases: TGTGCCAGCAGCCAAGAGAGGGGGGCCAGCTCCTACAATGAGCAGTTCTTC.

The gene calls are TRBV11-2 and TRBJ1-2; a weak D match, TRBD1 (6 bases). The CDR3 is 14 residues long. From germline, CDR1 is SGHAT and CDR2 FQNNGV. Trimming removed 6 bases from V and 4 bases from J, with 15 bases in between. CDR3 sequence reads: CASSFMGAGYGYTF. Written as DNA, the CDR3 is TGTGCCAGCAGTTTTATGGGGGCCGGCTATGGCTACACCTTC.

This clone was counted a few times. For the CDR3, the DNA is TGTGCCAGCAGTGGCTGGGACAGGATGAACACTGAAGCTTTCTTT. It codes for CASSGWDRMNTEAFF. This chain connects TRBV2 to TRBJ1-1; 8 bases match TRBD1. The V gene's germline CDR1 is SNHLY and CDR2 FYNNEI. V lost 4 bases and J lost 0; bases outside the gene matches: 4. CDR3 length: 15 amino acids.

The V and J genes are TRBV7-8 and TRBJ1-4; D gene ambiguous. The germline V gene encodes CDR1 SGHVS and CDR2 FQNEAQ. Trimming left V 1 base short and J 4 bases short, with 13 bases between. The CDR3 has 16 amino acids. Written as DNA, the CDR3 is TGTGCCAGCAGCTTAGAATCGGGGTATAATAATGAAAAACTGTTTTTT. The encoded protein is CASSLESGYNNEKLFF.

The chain carries TRBV14 and TRBJ2-1, with 10 nucleotides matching TRBD1. Germline CDR1 is SGHDN and CDR2 is FVKESK. Trimming cost V 5 bases and J 10 bases; bases outside gene matches: 11. The length of the CDR3 is 15 residues. CDR3: CASSTHGTGVGEQFF. The CDR3 DNA is TGTGCCAGCAGCACGCACGGGACAGGGGTTGGGGAGCAGTTCTTC. The variable domain in full, completed from reference TRBV14 and TRBJ2-1, reads EAGVTQFPSHSVIEKGQTVTLRCDPISGHDNLYWYRRVMGKEIKFLLHFVKESKQDESGMPNNRFLAERTGGTYSTLKVQPAELEDSGVYFCASSTHGTGVGEQFFGPGTRLTVL.

The chain links TRBV4-1 to TRBJ1-3, with 7 bases matching TRBD1. The length of the CDR3 is 14 residues. CDR1 MGHRA and CDR2 YSYEKL come from the germline V gene. V dropped 0 bases and J dropped 6; count of bases not matched to a gene: 2. The CDR3 loop reads CASSQEGQINTIYF. As DNA, the CDR3 is TGCGCCAGCAGCCAAGAGGGACAGATAAACACCATATATTTT.

The rearrangement uses TRBV2 and TRBJ1-2; weak D call: TRBD1 (6 bases). V lost 7 bases to trimming and J lost 4 bases, with 16 bases between them. Looked up from germline, CDR1 is SNHLY and CDR2 is FYNNEI. The CDR3 loop spans 14 amino acids. CDR3 nucleotides: TGTGCCAGCAACCCGAAGGGGGGGACCTATGGCTACACCTTC. This translates into CASNPKGGTYGYTF.

The chain carries TRBV5-4 and TRBJ1-1; maybe TRBD1 (5 bases). The CDR3 runs to 14 residues. Germline values: CDR1 SGHNT, CDR2 YYREEE (reference sequence). The V end lost 4 bases, the J end lost 1 base, and 11 bases lay between the germline ends. The CDR3 spells CASSPRDPNTEAFF. CDR3 DNA sequence: TGTGCCAGCAGCCCTCGGGACCCGAACACTGAAGCTTTCTTT. Full variable domain (missing parts from reference TRBV5-4 and TRBJ1-1): ETGVTQSPTHLIKTRGQQVTLRCSSQSGHNTVSWYQQALGQGPQFIFQYYREEENGRGNFPPRFSGLQFPNYSSELNVNALELDDSALYLCASSPRDPNTEAFFGQGTRLTVV.